Presented here are 24 T cell receptor beta chains from one specimen sequenced in a study of blood T cell repertoires in COVID-19. Some clones are missing from TCRdb's copy, which holds only in-frame ones; the method was immunoSEQ multiplex PCR. This sample carries 200,000 to 250,000 clones, 84% of them seen once, and the ten largest clones take 5.5% to 7.5%. The sample comprised PBMCs or T cells enriched from blood (not recorded which). These TCRs come from a woman aged 40-49 years who had recovered from COVID-19.

The chain links TRBV28 to TRBJ1-2; 8 bases are a match to TRBD1. V gave up 6 bases and J gave up 6 bases; unmatched junction bases: 9. Germline-derived CDR1 and CDR2 are MDHEN and SYDVKM. CDR3 length equals 14 residues. The CDR3 nucleotides read TGTGCCAGCAGCCGCCTGCAGGGGGCGCATGGCTACACCTTC. Amino acid sequence: CASSRLQGAHGYTF.

This rearrangement joins TRBV28 to TRBJ1-1; D uncertain. The CDR3 loop spans 15 amino acids. V gave up 7 bases and J gave up 6 bases, with 21 bases separating them. Germline loops: CDR1 MDHEN, CDR2 SYDVKM. In nucleotides, the CDR3 is TGTGCCAGCACCACACACGGCGGTTCGTGGTCTGAAGCTTTCTTT. Translating gives CASTTHGGSWSEAFF.

The chain couples TRBV7-9 to TRBJ2-2, with D perhaps matching TRBD2 (6 bases). V lost 1 base and J lost 0, with 12 bases in between. Germline assignment: CDR1 SEHNR and CDR2 FQNEAQ (reference sequence). CDR3 size: 17 residues. In DNA form, the CDR3 reads TGTGCCAGCAGCTTAGGGGCCGGGACTCCGAACACCGGGGAGCTGTTTTTT. Translated, it gives CASSLGAGTPNTGELFF.

As for this clone: This same CDR3 is encoded by further DNA sequences in the sample. The chain has TRBV28 and TRBJ2-7; D is possibly TRBD1 (6 bases). Trimming cost V 2 bases and J 4 bases, with 6 bases left between them. Germline V CDR1 and CDR2: MDHEN, SYDVKM. The CDR3 has 12 amino acids. CDR3 region: CASSLRGYEQYF. The CDR3 region has the DNA TGTGCCAGCAGTTTAAGGGGGTACGAGCAGTACTTC. Full variable domain (rest looked up from reference TRBV28 and TRBJ2-7): DVKVTQSSRYLVKRTGEKVFLECVQDMDHENMFWYRQDPGLGLRLIYFSYDVKMKEKGDIPEGYSVSREKKERFSLILESASTNQTSMYLCASSLRGYEQYFGPGTRLTVT.

V gene TRBV27 combines with J gene TRBJ1-4; weak D call: TRBD1 (5 bases). The germline CDR1 and CDR2 sequences are MNHEY and SMNVEV (reference sequence). Between the trimmed V and J ends, which lost 2 bases and 0 bases, there was a span of 7 bases. This CDR3 spans 15 amino acids. The CDR3 nucleotides are TGTGCCAGCAGTTTAGACAGAGCAACTAATGAAAAACTGTTTTTT. It encodes CASSLDRATNEKLFF.

This clone was picked up one time. V usage is TRBV7-2 and J usage is TRBJ2-1; TRBD1 is a possible D gene (6 bases). From germline, CDR1 is SGHTA and CDR2 FQGNSA. Trimming removed 3 bases at V and 9 bases at J, with 15 bases between. The CDR3 length is 14 residues. DNA for the CDR3: TGTGCCAGCAGCTTCTCAGGGACACTAGTTGAGCAGTTCTTC. It codes for CASSFSGTLVEQFF.

The chain has TRBV5-1 and TRBJ2-3, with a possible D match to TRBD2 (5 bases). The germline V and J ends were trimmed by 0 bases and 2 bases, with 10 bases remaining between them. The CDR3 extends over 15 amino acids. CDR1 is SGHRS, CDR2 YFSETQ, per germline. The CDR3 loop is CASSLAGSDTDTQYF. The CDR3 DNA follows: TGCGCCAGCAGCTTGGCGGGATCGGACACAGATACGCAGTATTTT.

The V and J genes are TRBV6-2 or TRBV6-3 and TRBJ1-3; D remains ambiguous. V lost 0 bases and J lost 4, with 16 bases in between. Germline CDR1 and CDR2: MNHEY and SVGEGT. This CDR3 comprises 17 residues. The CDR3: CASSYSDPTRGGNTIYF. The DNA for the CDR3 is TGTGCCAGCAGTTACTCCGACCCTACACGAGGAGGAAACACCATATATTTT.

The J gene is TRBJ2-1, the V gene TRBV7-2; possible D gene TRBD1, 6 bases. The CDR3 consists of 14 residues. The germline V gene has CDR1 SGHTA and CDR2 FQGNSA. V shed 5 bases and J shed 8 bases, with 16 bases lying between them. The CDR3 nucleotides read TGTGCCAGCAGCATGAACAGGGTACCCGATGAGCAGTTCTTC. Its translation is CASSMNRVPDEQFF.

Only a few counts were recorded for this clone. The gene calls are TRBV4-1 and TRBJ2-5, with D possibly TRBD2 on 5 matching bases. The CDR3 runs to 15 residues. V was cut by 5 bases and J by 4 bases, with 17 bases left in between. Germline loops: CDR1 MGHRA, CDR2 YSYEKL. The CDR3 region is CASSVQAASAETQYF. CDR3 bases: TGCGCCAGCAGCGTACAAGCGGCATCCGCAGAGACCCAGTACTTC.

V and J are TRBV28 and TRBJ1-2; possible D gene TRBD1, 6 bases. The V gene's germline CDR1 is MDHEN and CDR2 SYDVKM. Trimming took 3 bases from V and 4 from J, leaving 12 bases between them. This CDR3 has 14 amino acids. For the CDR3, the DNA is TGTGCCAGCAGTTTTCCGGGACAATTCTATGGCTACACCTTC. It is translated as CASSFPGQFYGYTF.

The gene calls are TRBV7-3 and TRBJ2-1; perhaps TRBD1 as D (6 bases). Germline V CDR1 and CDR2: SGHTA, FQGTGA. This CDR3 is built from 12 residues. V gave up 5 bases and J gave up 6 bases, with 8 bases separating them. The CDR3 bases are TGTGCCAGCAGCGGGGACACCAATGAGCAGTTCTTC. Translation gives CASSGDTNEQFF.

The chain joins TRBV3-1 (or the pseudogene TRBV3-2) to TRBJ1-1; D may be TRBD1 (6 bases). CDR3 size: 13 residues. V lost 1 base and J 8 bases, leaving 11 bases between the germline ends. Germline values: CDR1 LGHDT, CDR2 YNNKEL (reference sequence). Here the CDR3 reads CASSQGLGGEAFF. The CDR3 DNA is TGTGCCAGCAGCCAAGGTTTAGGGGGAGAAGCTTTCTTT.

The chain joins TRBV11-3 to TRBJ2-1, with 8 positions matching TRBD2. The V segment lost 3 bases and the J segment 5 bases; nucleotides outside the gene matches: 3. The CDR3 is 14 amino acids. Germline V gene data show CDR1 as SGHNT and CDR2 as YENEEA. The CDR3 bases are TGTGCCAGCAGCTTGACTAGCGCCAACAATGAGCAGTTCTTC. Protein product: CASSLTSANNEQFF.

The chain uses TRBV7-3 and TRBJ1-4; a weak D match, TRBD1 (5 bases). Trimming took off 8 bases at V and 8 bases at J, with 18 bases between the two ends. CDR3 length equals 14 residues. Germline values: CDR1 SGHTA, CDR2 FQGTGA. The CDR3 region is CASPGKGKREKLFF. The CDR3 DNA is TGTGCCAGCCCAGGGAAAGGAAAGAGAGAAAAACTGTTTTTT.

The table lists this clone with a few counts. A read error is likely, as this CDR3 ends without the conserved phenylalanine or tryptophan. No DNA is shown, since the ends of the CDR3 on it are uncertain; the CDR3 is the one TCRdb lists. The chain couples TRBV28 to TRBJ2-7; the tabulated D call, TRBD2, remains unverified against the DNA. Germline values: CDR1 MDHEN, CDR2 SYDVKM. Counting both end residues, the CDR3 totals 14 amino acids. This CDR3 reads CASRLSGLAGGPSS.

The gene calls are TRBV30 and TRBJ1-5; D call uncertain. V gave up 1 base and J gave up 1 base, with 8 bases separating them. Germline V gives CDR1 GTSNPN, CDR2 SVGIG (reference sequence). This CDR3 contains 14 residues. The CDR3 DNA is TGTGCCTGGAGTGGCGTGAGGAGCAATCAGCCCCAGCATTTT. This codes for CAWSGVRSNQPQHF.

This clone was detected a few times. J is TRBJ2-7 and V is TRBV7-2, with 7 bases lining up with TRBD2. Germline CDR1 SGHTA, CDR2 FQGNSA. This CDR3 contains 15 residues. J was trimmed by 3 bases and V by 3 bases; bases with no gene match: 8. CDR3 nucleotide sequence: TGTGCCAGCAGCTTGAGAGCGGGGAACTACTACGAGCAGTACTTC. Translating it yields CASSLRAGNYYEQYF.

This clone was counted once. The chain employs TRBV6-1 and TRBJ2-7; unclear D gene. V was pared by 2 bases and J by 3 bases, with 8 bases between. The germline V gene encodes CDR1 MNHNS and CDR2 SASEGT. The CDR3 has 13 residues. CDR3 sequence reads: CASSEFRFYEQYV. As DNA, the CDR3 is TGTGCCAGCAGTGAATTTCGGTTCTACGAGCAGTACGTC.

The chain recombines TRBV24-1 with TRBJ2-1; no clear D. Germline V gene sequence: CDR1 KGHDR, CDR2 SFDVKD. Trimming left V 4 bases short and J 0 bases short, with 18 bases between. This CDR3 is 18 amino acids long. CDR3 in DNA: TGTGCCACCAGTGACTCACCGCTTCTAGTAAGCTCCTACAATGAGCAGTTCTTC. It translates to CATSDSPLLVSSYNEQFF.

The chain is built from TRBV7-9 and TRBJ2-1, with D uncertain. This CDR3 spans 11 amino acids. CDR1 and CDR2 from the germline V gene are SEHNR and FQNEAQ (reference sequence). The V end lost 1 base, the J end lost 7 bases, and 2 bases lay between the germline ends. CDR3 loop: CASSLVNEQFF. Here the CDR3 DNA reads TGTGCCAGCAGCTTAGTAAATGAGCAGTTCTTC.

This chain uses TRBV30 with TRBJ2-1; maybe TRBD2 (6 bases). The CDR3 totals 14 residues. V shed 2 bases and J shed 7 bases, with 15 bases lying between them. Germline V gives CDR1 GTSNPN, CDR2 SVGIG (reference sequence). The CDR3 loop is CAWSPPGVQNEQFF. The DNA for the CDR3 is TGTGCCTGGAGTCCTCCGGGGGTACAAAATGAGCAGTTCTTC.

The chain employs TRBV7-9 and TRBJ1-2; 7 nucleotides line up with TRBD1. This CDR3 spans 14 amino acids. The V segment lost 5 bases and the J segment 1 base; nucleotides outside the gene matches: 4. CDR1 and CDR2 (germline): SEHNR, FQNEAQ (reference sequence). The CDR3 bases are TGTGCCAGCAGCACACGGGACAGTAACTATGGCTACACCTTC. Its protein product is CASSTRDSNYGYTF.

V and J are TRBV5-1 and TRBJ2-1; 7 bases agree with TRBD2. CDR1 and CDR2 (germline): SGHRS, YFSETQ. The CDR3 length is 14 residues. With V trimmed by 2 bases and J by 5 bases, 4 bases remained unmatched. In DNA, the CDR3 is TGCGCCAGCAGCTTAGCTCTAGCGGACAATGAGCAGTTCTTC. The encoded protein is CASSLALADNEQFF.